These T cell receptor beta chains were read from a single sample in a study of blood T cell repertoires in COVID-19. Produced via immunoSEQ multiplex PCR; TCRdb's table is partial and in-frame only. Among about 270,000 clones listed, almost 85% were seen once. Sample: PBMCs or T cells enriched from blood (not recorded which). The receptors were gathered from a woman aged 50 to 60 with acute COVID-19. Each CDR3 is given with its conserved first and last residue. A D gene is named only where the DNA matches it firmly. Size is stated for part of the rows, as once, few or many counts, or as a class when the clone is expanded.

abundance	d_gene	v_gene	j_gene	CDR3nt	CDR3aa
few	.	TRBV30	TRBJ1-1	TGTGCCGGGCATAAGGGGTACACTGAAGCTTTCTTT	CAGHKGYTEAFF
.	.	TRBV4-3	TRBJ1-2	TGCGCCAGCAGCCAAAATAGAGTTGGTTATGGCTACACCTTC	CASSQNRVGYGYTF
.	.	TRBV30	TRBJ2-7	TGTGCCTGGCGGAAAGGGAGCTCCTACGAGCAGTACTTC	CAWRKGSSYEQYF
.	.	TRBV6-6	TRBJ2-5	TGTGCCAGCAGTTATGGACAGAAAGAGACCCAGTACTTC	CASSYGQKETQYF
.	.	TRBV4-1	TRBJ2-1	TGCGCCAGCAGCCAACCAACCCTACCTCCCTACAATGAGCAGTTCTTC	CASSQPTLPPYNEQFF
.	.	TRBV5-6	TRBJ1-5	TGTGCCAGCAGCTTGGGCGGGGGCTATAGCAATCAGCCCCAGCATTTT	CASSLGGGYSNQPQHF
.	TRBD2	TRBV6-5	TRBJ2-7	TGTGCCAGCAGTCATCCGACTAGCGGCCCCTACGAGCAGTACTTC	CASSHPTSGPYEQYF
.	.	TRBV19	TRBJ1-2	TGTGCCAGTAGTATCTCGGGGTCCGACCTCTATGGCTACACCTTC	CASSISGSDLYGYTF
.	.	TRBV6-5	TRBJ1-6	TGTGCCAGCACCTACGGGACTCCGAGGGATTCACCCCTCCACTTT	CASTYGTPRDSPLHF
.	.	TRBV5-4	TRBJ1-2	TGTGCCAGCAGCTTGGATTTGGCTGCCCTCTATGGCTACACCTTC	CASSLDLAALYGYTF
.	TRBD1	TRBV4-3	TRBJ1-2	TGCGCCAGCAGCCAAAGGACCGGGACAGGGTCTAATGGCTACACCTTC	CASSQRTGTGSNGYTF
.	.	TRBV9	TRBJ1-1	TGTGCCAGCAGCCCCTACGGGAACACTGAAGCTTTCTTT	CASSPYGNTEAFF
.	TRBD1	TRBV12-3/TRBV12-4	TRBJ1-1	TGTGCCAGCACCGGACAGGGTGCAGCTTTCTTT	CASTGQGAAFF
.	.	TRBV5-4	TRBJ1-2	TGTGCCAGCAGCTTGGACAGGGCTGACTATGGCTACACCTTC	CASSLDRADYGYTF
.	.	TRBV30	TRBJ1-3	TGTGCCCACGGACAGAGCTCTGGAAACACCATATATTTT	CAHGQSSGNTIYF
.	.	TRBV19	TRBJ1-2	TGTGCCAGTAGTCCCTACCCCCCAGGGGAGTATGGCTACACCTTC	CASSPYPPGEYGYTF
.	.	TRBV12-3/TRBV12-4	TRBJ1-2	TGTGCCACTTCCGGGGGTAACTATGGCTACACCTTC	CATSGGNYGYTF
.	TRBD2	TRBV5-1	TRBJ2-6	TGCGCCAGCAGCGCGGGGGGAGCGGGGGCCAACGTCCTGACTTTC	CASSAGGAGANVLTF
.	.	TRBV7-9	TRBJ1-2	TGTGCCAGCAGCTCAACAGGGATTGGTGGCTACACCTTC	CASSSTGIGGYTF
.	TRBD1	TRBV9	TRBJ1-6	TGTGCCAGCAGCCCGACGGACAGGGGTGGATCACCCCTCCACTTT	CASSPTDRGGSPLHF
.	.	TRBV19	TRBJ2-7	TGTGCCAGTAGTCACGAGGGCAGCTCCTACGAGCAGTACTTC	CASSHEGSSYEQYF
.	TRBD1	TRBV18	TRBJ1-1	TGTGCCAGCTCGGAGACAGGGGGCGACGGGGCTGAAGCTTTCTTT	CASSETGGDGAEAFF
few	.	TRBV4-3	TRBJ1-2	TGCGCCAGCAGCCAAGGCCGAGGATCCGCCTATGGCTACACCTTC	CASSQGRGSAYGYTF
once	.	TRBV5-4	TRBJ1-2	TGTGCCAGCAGCGGCGGAGTGGGGGCCCTCTATGGCTACACCTTC	CASSGGVGALYGYTF
few	TRBD1	TRBV5-1	TRBJ1-1	TGCGCCAGCAGCTTCGGATACGGACAGGGGAGAATAAACACTGAAGCTTTCTTT	CASSFGYGQGRINTEAFF
.	TRBD1	TRBV18	TRBJ1-1	TGTGCCAGCTCACCTCGGACAGGGGGCGCGAACACTGAAGCTTTCTTT	CASSPRTGGANTEAFF
.	.	TRBV6-2/TRBV6-3	TRBJ2-7	TGTGCCAGCAGTTACTCAGGAGGCACCTTTGTTCGCGAGCAGTACTTC	CASSYSGGTFVREQYF
.	TRBD1	TRBV5-4	TRBJ1-1	TGTGCCAGCAGCTTGTCAGTGCAGGGGGCTTTCACTGAAGCTTTCTTT	CASSLSVQGAFTEAFF
.	.	TRBV6-5	TRBJ2-3	TGTGCCAGCAGTTCTGTTGGAGACTCCACAGATACGCAGTATTTT	CASSSVGDSTDTQYF
.	.	TRBV2	TRBJ1-2	TGTGCCAGCAGTGACCCAACAGGCGGCTACACCTTC	CASSDPTGGYTF
.	.	TRBV29-1	TRBJ1-1	TGCAGCGCCATCAGGGTGAACACTGAAGCTTTCTTT	CSAIRVNTEAFF
.	TRBD1	TRBV6-6	TRBJ1-5	TGTGCCAGCAGCCGATCCACAGGGGCTAGCAATCAGCCCCAGCATTTT	CASSRSTGASNQPQHF
.	.	TRBV19	TRBJ1-1	TGTGCCAGTAGTTTATCAGCTAGCGGTGAAGCTTTCTTT	CASSLSASGEAFF
.	.	TRBV7-2	TRBJ1-1	TGTGCCAGCAGCTTAGAAGGCCTGAGGACTGAAGCTTTCTTT	CASSLEGLRTEAFF
few	TRBD2	TRBV7-3	TRBJ2-2	TGTGCCAGCAGCTTAACCCGACTAGCGGGGGCTACCGGGGAGCTGTTTTTT	CASSLTRLAGATGELFF
.	.	TRBV3-1/TRBV3-2	TRBJ2-3	TGTGCCAGCAGCCAAGTGCGGGGGCTAGGCACAGATACGCAGTATTTT	CASSQVRGLGTDTQYF
.	TRBD1	TRBV16	TRBJ1-5	TGTGCCAGCAGCACGGACAGGGGATATGGGCAGCCCCAGCATTTT	CASSTDRGYGQPQHF
.	TRBD1	TRBV2	TRBJ1-5	TGTGCCAGCAGTGCACAGGGGAAGGGCAATCAGCCCCAGCATTTT	CASSAQGKGNQPQHF
.	.	TRBV7-9	TRBJ2-5	TGTGCCAGCGGACACAATCTCCGGGAGACCCAGTACTTC	CASGHNLRETQYF
.	.	TRBV6-5	TRBJ2-7	TGTGCCAGCCACCTGGACAGTTTGCTCGTCGAGCAGTACTTC	CASHLDSLLVEQYF
.	.	TRBV10-3	TRBJ1-5	TGTGCCATCAGTGGACAAATCAATAGCAATCAGCCCCAGCATTTT	CAISGQINSNQPQHF
.	.	TRBV5-1	TRBJ2-5	TGCGCCAGCAGCTTGGGAGGGTACCAAGAGACCCAGTACTTC	CASSLGGYQETQYF
once	TRBD1	TRBV6-2/TRBV6-3	TRBJ1-1	TGTGCCAGCAGTTTGACAGGGTTCAGCACTGAAGCTTTCTTT	CASSLTGFSTEAFF
large	TRBD2	TRBV11-2	TRBJ2-7	TGTGCCAGCAGCTTGAGGAGCGGGGGGCACTCCTACGAGCAGTACTTC	CASSLRSGGHSYEQYF
.	TRBD2	TRBV4-3	TRBJ2-4	TGCGCCAGCAGCCATGCCCTGACTAGCGGGGGGCAAAGACCAGAAAACATTCAGTACTTC	CASSHALTSGGQRPENIQYF
.	TRBD1	TRBV30	TRBJ1-6	TGTGCCTGGAAGGGGACAGCTCCTTTCGTAAATTCACCCCTCCACTTT	CAWKGTAPFVNSPLHF
few	.	TRBV18	TRBJ1-6	TGTGCCAGCTCAGAAGCAGGTTCACCCCTCCACTTT	CASSEAGSPLHF
.	TRBD2	TRBV10-2	TRBJ2-3	TGCGCCAGCTCGGGACTAGCGGGGGCGGCAGATACGCAGTATTTT	CASSGLAGAADTQYF